The sequence of this T cell receptor (beta chain) was determined in a study of regulatory T cells in long-lasting Graves disease. Regarding the study as a whole: Shared public clonotypes totalled 2,500 to 3,500 in persistent patients, compared with over 800 in new patients.

Both iRepertoire HTBI primers and Arm-PCR of CDR3 regions were used to build the TCR beta libraries. As originally analysed: Spanning all samples, the identified segments comprised about 62 TRBV and some 14 TRBJ. TCRdb re-called the multiplex PCR reads through MiXCR, storing one row per CDR3 protein. The V and J calls and clone size come from TCRdb's table, not from the authors' own analysis. The data hold almost 350,000 distinct CDR3 sequences, with 20% observed a single time. The CDR3 is 16 amino acids. V shed 4 bases, J shed 0 bases, and the junction held 5 bases outside the gene matches. The time point: persistent/refractory GD, antithyroid drugs over 5 years with positive TRAb. PBMC-extracted RNA yielded the TCR library. This clonotype was detected only a few times. Its target is not known.

This rearrangement joins TRBV12-3 or TRBV12-4 to TRBJ2-3; 9 positions match TRBD2. Sequenced material: peripheral blood mononuclear cells (PBMCs), taken when the disease was refractory, from a patient treated with antithyroid drugs. The receptor comes from a female donor with Graves disease. Here the CDR3 reads CASSWGGRASTDTQYF. CDR3 nucleotide sequence: TGTGCCAGCAGTTGGGGCGGGAGGGCTAGCACAGATACGCAGTATTTT.